This entry is about one T cell receptor (beta chain). Its matching antigen is unknown. This entry belongs to a study of blood T cells in healthy people across ages. This CDR3 is built from 16 residues. Trimming took 1 base from V and 4 from J, leaving 15 bases between them. Germline CDR1 reads SGHAT; CDR2 reads FQNNGV. For every donor, a draw yielded approximately 9.9 milliliters of peripheral blood. PCR was performed a second time for about 7 to 11 cycles using a sample-barcoded 5' primer and a J-beta primer mix. TCRdb re-derived calls from the 5' RACE reads in MiXCR, one entry per CDR3 protein. The sample yields about 1 million distinct CDR3 sequences, under 55% seen once. General study points: Per-million-T-cell TCR beta diversity fell roughly linearly with age.

The V call is TRBV11-2, the J call TRBJ2-3; possibly TRBD2 for D (5 bases). Material: blood. The TCR comes from an older woman in good health. CDR3 nucleotide sequence: TGTGCCAGCAGCTTAGCGGGGATGGAGTACCCAGATACGCAGTATTTT. Protein product: CASSLAGMEYPDTQYF.